This T cell receptor (beta chain) came from a study of T cells in localized non-small cell lung cancer. Libraries were prepared by immunoSEQ multiplex PCR; TCRdb keeps only in-frame clonotypes and omits some of them. The sample consists of roughly 16,000 clones, about 89% of them appearing once. The CDR3 contains 13 residues. Germline V gene lookup returns CDR1 LNHDA and CDR2 SQIVND (reference sequence). V was pared by 10 bases and J by 5 bases, with 17 bases between. Note on this clone: Its specificity is unknown.

Notes on the study in general: Adjacent lung exhibited a median of around 60 among the 100 most abundant tumor clones.

The sample in question was peripheral blood, obtained before any cancer treatment. The V call is TRBV19, the J call TRBJ1-1; D is unclear. This clonotype originated in an older female donor with stage III squamous cell lung carcinoma. The CDR3 coding sequence is TGTGCCACTACGAGGGCGGGCGGAACTGAAGCTTTCTTT. Encoded protein: CATTRAGGTEAFF.